These T cell receptor beta chains were read from a single sample in a study of blood T cells in healthy people across ages. TCRdb fed the 5' RACE reads into MiXCR, producing one record per CDR3 protein. The table shows approximately 780,000 distinct CDR3 sequences, with roughly 24% occurring only once. These same records also appear under a second study, on T cells of mothers and their children.

Material: blood. The receptors originated from a boy aged 5-17 years in good health. Both conserved end residues are part of each CDR3. A D gene is named only where the DNA matches it firmly. Clone size, where shown, is once, few, many, or a class for clones that have expanded.

J: TRBJ2-2; size: many; V: TRBV25-1; D: TRBD1; DNA: TGTGCCAGCAGTGACTTTACCGGGACAGGGTCCGACACCGGGGAGCTGTTTTTT; CDR3: CASSDFTGTGSDTGELFF
J: TRBJ2-7; size: few; V: TRBV28; D: .; DNA: TGTGCCAGCAGTTTAGAAGCGGGCAGGGTAACCTACGAGCAGTACTTC; CDR3: CASSLEAGRVTYEQYF
J: TRBJ2-1; size: .; V: TRBV5-1; D: TRBD1; DNA: TGCGCCAGCAGCACTCAGCCCGGACAGGGATACAATGAGCAGTTCTTC; CDR3: CASSTQPGQGYNEQFF
J: TRBJ2-5; size: .; V: TRBV5-1; D: TRBD2; DNA: TGCGCCAGCAGCCTTCGGGGGGACCGAGGTGGGACCCAGTACTTC; CDR3: CASSLRGDRGGTQYF
J: TRBJ1-1; size: .; V: TRBV20-1; D: .; DNA: TGCAGTGCTAGAGTTGTGGGGGGCACTGAAGCTTTCTTT; CDR3: CSARVVGGTEAFF
J: TRBJ2-1; size: few; V: TRBV7-3; D: TRBD2; DNA: TGTGCCAGCAGCTGGGGAGCGGGGGGTGGAAATGAGCAGTTCTTC; CDR3: CASSWGAGGGNEQFF
J: TRBJ1-6; size: few; V: TRBV6-1; D: .; DNA: TGTGCCAGCTATTGGAATAATTCACCCCTCCACTTT; CDR3: CASYWNNSPLHF
J: TRBJ2-7; size: .; V: TRBV5-1; D: TRBD1; DNA: TGCGCTAGCAGCTACCGGGACAGGCTGGAAGAGCAGTACTTC; CDR3: CASSYRDRLEEQYF
J: TRBJ2-3; size: .; V: TRBV9; D: .; DNA: TGTGCCAGCTCCCTACCGGGGGAGTTCACAGATACGCAGTATTTT; CDR3: CASSLPGEFTDTQYF
J: TRBJ2-5; size: few; V: TRBV6-6; D: TRBD2; DNA: TGTGCCAGCAGTTACGGACCGCAGCGGGGAGAGACCCAGTACTTC; CDR3: CASSYGPQRGETQYF
J: TRBJ2-1; size: .; V: TRBV20-1; D: .; DNA: TGCAGTGCTCCACTACGGGGCCATGAGCAGTTCTTC; CDR3: CSAPLRGHEQFF
J: TRBJ1-5; size: .; V: TRBV20-1; D: .; DNA: TGCAGTGCTGGAAGTGAATGGGATTATAGCAATCAGCCCCAGCATTTT; CDR3: CSAGSEWDYSNQPQHF
J: TRBJ2-3; size: .; V: TRBV11-2; D: .; DNA: TGTGCCAGCAGCACCGGGAGTTTCACAGATACGCAGTATTTT; CDR3: CASSTGSFTDTQYF
J: TRBJ2-3; size: .; V: TRBV7-9; D: .; DNA: TGTGCCAGCAGCTTAGGGCCCCTCCCCGGGACAGATACGCAGTATTTT; CDR3: CASSLGPLPGTDTQYF
J: TRBJ1-1; size: few; V: TRBV11-3; D: .; DNA: TGTGCCAGCAGCCAGGGGCAGCTCACTGAAGCTTTCTTT; CDR3: CASSQGQLTEAFF
J: TRBJ1-3; size: .; V: TRBV3-1; D: .; DNA: TGTGCCAGCTTACTCCCTGGAAACACCATATATTTT; CDR3: CASLLPGNTIYF
J: TRBJ1-2; size: few; V: TRBV30; D: .; DNA: TGTGCCTGGAGTGCGGGGGGCAACTATGGCTACACCTTC; CDR3: CAWSAGGNYGYTF
J: TRBJ1-1; size: .; V: TRBV7-2; D: .; DNA: TGTGCCAGCAGACCCGGACAGCCCATGAACACTGAAGCTTTCTTT; CDR3: CASRPGQPMNTEAFF
J: TRBJ1-1; size: .; V: TRBV29-1; D: .; DNA: TGCAGCGTTGGCCAGAGAAACACTGAAGCTTTCTTT; CDR3: CSVGQRNTEAFF
J: TRBJ2-7; size: .; V: TRBV28; D: .; DNA: TGTGCCAGCAGTTCGAACAGGGCTCAAGAGCAGTACTTC; CDR3: CASSSNRAQEQYF
J: TRBJ2-7; size: few; V: TRBV6-5; D: .; DNA: TGTGCCAGCAGCCGGACGAGGGGCGAGCAGTACTTC; CDR3: CASSRTRGEQYF
J: TRBJ2-3; size: few; V: TRBV2; D: TRBD1; DNA: TGTGCCAGCAGTGAGGACAGGGTGGATACGCAGTATTTT; CDR3: CASSEDRVDTQYF
J: TRBJ1-2; size: .; V: TRBV29-1; D: .; DNA: TGCAGCGTTGAGTCGGGGTTCGGCTATGGCTACACCTTC; CDR3: CSVESGFGYGYTF
J: TRBJ2-1; size: .; V: TRBV27; D: TRBD2; DNA: TGTGCCAGCAGGGACCGCGGGAGTGAGCAGTTCTTC; CDR3: CASRDRGSEQFF
J: TRBJ1-1; size: .; V: TRBV7-9; D: .; DNA: TGTGCCAGCAGCACTACCGGGCGGATCACTGAAGCTTTCTTT; CDR3: CASSTTGRITEAFF
J: TRBJ2-2; size: .; V: TRBV4-1; D: .; DNA: TGCGCCAGCAGCCAAGAGGTAGCGGACCTAATAAACACCGGGGAGCTGTTTTTT; CDR3: CASSQEVADLINTGELFF
J: TRBJ2-5; size: .; V: TRBV14; D: TRBD2; DNA: TGTGCCAGCAGCCAGGGAGGGACGTCAGAGACCCAGTACTTC; CDR3: CASSQGGTSETQYF
J: TRBJ1-1; size: few; V: TRBV12-3/TRBV12-4; D: .; DNA: TGTGCCAGCACTCCCCCTGGGAGCACTGAAGCTTTCTTT; CDR3: CASTPPGSTEAFF
J: TRBJ2-7; size: few; V: TRBV30; D: .; DNA: TGTGCCTGGAGGAAGGGGATCGAGCAGTACTTC; CDR3: CAWRKGIEQYF
J: TRBJ2-5; size: few; V: TRBV6-6; D: .; DNA: TGTGCCAGCAGCGACCAGTTACAAGAGACCCAGTACTTC; CDR3: CASSDQLQETQYF
J: TRBJ2-7; size: .; V: TRBV11-1; D: TRBD1; DNA: TGTGCCAGCAGCTTACGGGGCAGGGGGCGCGAGCAGTACTTC; CDR3: CASSLRGRGREQYF
J: TRBJ1-4; size: few; V: TRBV7-9; D: .; DNA: TGTGCCAGCAGCCCGCACAGGGAGGGTAATGAAAAACTGTTTTTT; CDR3: CASSPHREGNEKLFF
J: TRBJ2-2; size: few; V: TRBV6-1; D: .; DNA: TGTGCCAGCAGTGAAGCGGCGGCGATCGGGGAGCTGTTTTTT; CDR3: CASSEAAAIGELFF
J: TRBJ2-2; size: .; V: TRBV29-1; D: .; DNA: TGCAGCGTTACGGGACAAGCGAACACCGGGGAGCTGTTTTTT; CDR3: CSVTGQANTGELFF
J: TRBJ2-5; size: few; V: TRBV5-6; D: TRBD2; DNA: TGTGCCAGCAGCGACGGACTAGCGGGGGGCAGAGAGACCCAGTACTTC; CDR3: CASSDGLAGGRETQYF
J: TRBJ2-5; size: few; V: TRBV5-1; D: .; DNA: TGCGCCAGCAGTGGGAAGACCCAGTACTTC; CDR3: CASSGKTQYF
J: TRBJ2-1; size: once; V: TRBV13; D: .; DNA: TGTGCCAGCAGCGGGCTGCGGGGACCCTACAATGAGCAGTTCTTC; CDR3: CASSGLRGPYNEQFF
J: TRBJ2-7; size: .; V: TRBV5-1; D: .; DNA: TGCGCCAGCAGCTTAGGGACTTCTACTTCCTACGAGCAGTACTTC; CDR3: CASSLGTSTSYEQYF
J: TRBJ2-5; size: .; V: TRBV28; D: TRBD2; DNA: TGTGCCAGCAGTTCCTTTTCCAGCGGGGTCGACTTC; CDR3: CASSSFSSGVDF